This T cell receptor (beta chain) was sequenced for a study of CD8 T cells in ankylosing spondylitis. A remark on this clonotype: The antigen is undetermined.

Quantitative 5'-RACE with molecular barcodes generated TCR beta libraries. TCRdb re-analysed the 5' RACE reads in MiXCR, keeping a single row per CDR3 protein. There are some 400,000 distinct CDR3 sequences in the sample; under 25% occur only once, and roughly 16% lies in the top ten. V shed 0 bases and J shed 5 bases, with 13 bases lying between them. This CDR3 is built from 14 residues. Germline loops: CDR1 SQVTM, CDR2 ANQGSEA. Study-wide points: Prior work had noted some motif variants in reactive arthritis blood and synovial fluid. Matched synovial fluid from ankylosing spondylitis patients was reported to be enriched for disease-linked clones. It appeared that ankylosing spondylitis blood was characterized by a TCR beta motif of several highly homologous variants.

This TCR was sampled from a male donor with ankylosing spondylitis. The specimen sequenced was blood, either unsorted or a sorted T cell fraction (not recorded which). The chain is built from TRBV29-1 and TRBJ2-5; D is perhaps TRBD1 or TRBD2 (5 bases each). This CDR3 is CSVEDGTLRETQYF. The DNA for the CDR3 is TGCAGCGTTGAAGACGGGACCTTAAGGGAGACCCAGTACTTC.